Below, 25 T cell receptor beta chains from the same sample are listed, as sequenced in a study of blood T cell repertoires in COVID-19. Clones were read by immunoSEQ multiplex PCR, and TCRdb kept only the in-frame ones, dropping some. Among around 250,000 clones listed, roughly 85% were seen once. The sample was PBMCs or T cells enriched from blood (not recorded which). These receptors all stem from a woman in her forties or fifties who had been exposed to COVID-19.

The chain combines TRBV11-2 with TRBJ1-1, with D perhaps matching TRBD1 (5 bases). The V end was cut by 4 bases, the J end by 8 bases, with 14 bases between. This CDR3 is built from 13 residues. The germline V gene has CDR1 SGHAT and CDR2 FQNNGV. The CDR3 DNA reads as TGTGCCAGCAGCTCGCCGGACGGGGGAGAAGCTTTCTTT. This translates into CASSSPDGGEAFF. The full variable domain, in which reference TRBV11-2 and TRBJ1-1 provide the parts outside the CDR3, is EAGVAQSPRYKIIEKRQSVAFWCNPISGHATLYWYQQILGQGPKLLIQFQNNGVVDDSQLPKDRFSAERLKGVDSTLKIQPAKLEDSAVYLCASSSPDGGEAFFGQGTRLTVV.

This clone was observed a few times. The chain uses TRBV5-4 and TRBJ1-1; D perhaps matches TRBD1 (5 bases). CDR1 is SGHNT and CDR2 is YYREEE in the germline V gene (reference sequence). Deletions cut 1 base from V and 0 bases from J, with 10 bases between. The CDR3 is made up of 15 amino acids. The CDR3 loop is CASSLRGPMNTEAFF. The CDR3 nucleotides are TGTGCCAGCAGCTTGAGGGGTCCCATGAACACTGAAGCTTTCTTT.

This chain joins TRBV28 and TRBJ2-7; the match to TRBD1 covers 8 bases. This CDR3 contains 14 residues. CDR1 and CDR2 (germline): MDHEN, SYDVKM. Germline trimming cut 6 bases from V and 3 bases from J; bases unmatched to any gene: 7. CDR3 residues: CASSLGRGHYEQYF. Written as DNA, the CDR3 is TGTGCCAGCAGCTTAGGCAGGGGGCACTACGAGCAGTACTTC.

This clone has only a few counts. J is TRBJ1-1 and V is TRBV4-3; 7 nucleotides agree with TRBD1. Germline loops: CDR1 LGHNA, CDR2 YSLEER. Trimming removed 1 base from V and 10 bases from J; junction bases left unmatched: 9. The CDR3 length is 14 residues. The CDR3 is CASSQGNRGMGAFF. In DNA form, the CDR3 reads TGCGCCAGCAGCCAAGGCAACAGGGGAATGGGAGCTTTCTTT.

As to this clone: Within the sample, other DNA sequences also encode this same CDR3. V and J are TRBV10-3 and TRBJ1-1; perhaps TRBD1 as D (6 bases). Germline V lookup: CDR1 ENHRY, CDR2 SYGVKD. With 8 bases removed from V and 7 bases from J, the gap between germline ends came to 14 bases. The length of the CDR3 is 12 residues. The CDR3 sequence is CAISSGGREAFF. CDR3 sequence (DNA): TGTGCCATCTCGAGCGGGGGGCGTGAAGCTTTCTTT.

The DNA of the CDR3 is TGTGCCAGCAGCCCACGCAGGGGGGACAGCGCCTACGAGCAGTACTTC. It is translated as CASSPRRGDSAYEQYF. J is TRBJ2-7 and V is TRBV7-9; TRBD1 might be the D (7 bases). Germline CDR1 is SEHNR and CDR2 is FQNEAQ (reference sequence). V dropped 5 bases and J dropped 2 bases, with 19 bases sitting between them. The length of the CDR3 is 16 residues.

The chain employs TRBV5-1 and TRBJ2-2; maybe TRBD2 (6 bases). CDR3 length equals 15 residues. CDR1 and CDR2 (germline): SGHRS, YFSETQ. Trimming removed 4 bases from V and 7 bases from J, with 17 bases in between. CDR3 protein: CASSAGTPGSGELFF. For the CDR3, the DNA is TGCGCCAGCAGCGCGGGGACGCCAGGAAGCGGGGAGCTGTTTTTT.

The CDR3 reads CASSSGTGTFYNSPLHF. CDR3 in DNA: TGTGCCAGCTCCAGTGGGACCGGGACATTTTATAATTCACCCCTCCACTTT. V usage is TRBV27 and J usage is TRBJ1-6, with D maybe TRBD1 (6 bases). The ends were cut back, 8 bases at V and 4 bases at J, with 21 bases in the middle. Germline V gene sequence: CDR1 MNHEY, CDR2 SMNVEV (reference sequence). This CDR3 contains 17 residues.

CDR3 region: CASMTAFYGYTF. In DNA form, the CDR3 reads TGTGCCAGCATGACAGCCTTCTATGGCTACACCTTC. The chain links TRBV28 to TRBJ1-2; tentatively, D is TRBD1 (5 bases). The CDR3 runs 12 residues. V lost 7 bases and J lost 4, with 10 bases in between. Germline assignment: CDR1 MDHEN and CDR2 SYDVKM.

This chain uses TRBV6-2 or TRBV6-3 with TRBJ1-2, with 8 bases lining up with TRBD1. Germline loops: CDR1 MNHEY, CDR2 SVGEGT. The CDR3 sequence is 13 residues long. V was clipped by 5 bases and J by 4 bases; unmatched bases: 3. The CDR3 region is CASSIQGAYGYTF. The DNA for the CDR3 is TGTGCCAGCAGTATCCAGGGGGCCTATGGCTACACCTTC.

The rearrangement uses TRBV27 and TRBJ1-4; perhaps TRBD1 as D (6 bases). From germline, CDR1 is MNHEY and CDR2 SMNVEV (reference sequence). V gave up 3 bases and J gave up 8 bases, with 22 bases separating them. CDR3 length: 17 amino acids. Here the CDR3 reads CASSFSRLWGLREKLFF. DNA of the CDR3: TGTGCCAGCAGTTTCTCCCGATTGTGGGGGCTAAGAGAAAAACTGTTTTTT.

The chain carries TRBV5-1 and TRBJ2-6; 10 bases match TRBD1. V dropped 4 bases and J dropped 2; count of bases not matched to a gene: 9. Germline values: CDR1 SGHRS, CDR2 YFSETQ. The CDR3 spans 18 residues. The CDR3 here is CASSLGPGTGAGANVLTF. CDR3 bases: TGCGCCAGCAGCCTCGGTCCCGGGACAGGGGCTGGGGCCAACGTCCTGACTTTC.

The sample holds one count of this clone. This sequence joins TRBV18 and TRBJ2-3; TRBD2 might be the D (6 bases). CDR1 is KGHSH, CDR2 LQKENI, per germline. The CDR3 runs to 13 residues. V dropped 3 bases and J dropped 9 bases, with 13 bases sitting between them. CDR3 sequence: CASSPRSLATQYF. CDR3 DNA sequence: TGTGCCAGCTCACCCAGATCGCTAGCGACGCAGTATTTT.

The rearrangement links TRBV30 to TRBJ1-2; 8 nucleotides match TRBD1. The J segment lost 6 bases and the V segment lost 2 bases, leaving 8 bases of the junction unmatched. This CDR3 has 14 residues. Per germline, CDR1 GTSNPN and CDR2 SVGIG (reference sequence). CDR3 coding DNA: TGTGCCTGGAGTACTCAACAGGGGGGGAATGGCTACACCTTC. This sequence encodes CAWSTQQGGNGYTF.

The chain links TRBV25-1 to TRBJ2-2, with unresolved D. The length of the CDR3 is 15 residues. The germline CDR1 and CDR2 sequences are MGHDK and SYGVNS. Trimming pared 2 bases from V and 1 base from J, leaving 8 bases between. The DNA for the CDR3 is TGTGCCAGCAGTGAACACAGACAGAACACCGGGGAGCTGTTTTTT. This gives the protein CASSEHRQNTGELFF.

This chain links TRBV30 with TRBJ1-3; no firm D call. Germline V lookup: CDR1 GTSNPN, CDR2 SVGIG (reference sequence). The CDR3 runs to 14 residues. Trimming left V 0 bases short and J 4 bases short, with 10 bases between. The CDR3 is CAWSVGGKGNTIYF. The CDR3 region has the DNA TGTGCCTGGAGTGTTGGAGGGAAAGGAAACACCATATATTTT.

V is TRBV19 and J is TRBJ1-3; 10 bases fit TRBD1. Germline CDR1 is LNHDA and CDR2 is SQIVND (reference sequence). The CDR3 spans 16 residues. V lost 9 bases and J lost 3; bases outside the gene matches: 11. CDR3 DNA sequence: TGTGCCAGCCTACGGACCGGGACAGGGGTTGGAAACACCATATATTTT. The encoded protein is CASLRTGTGVGNTIYF.

V gene TRBV10-3 combines with J gene TRBJ1-2, with 7 bases aligning to TRBD1. With 5 bases clipped from V and 4 bases from J, the junction kept 10 bases outside the gene matches. The CDR3 extends over 15 amino acids. CDR1 ENHRY and CDR2 SYGVKD come from the germline V gene. Here the CDR3 reads CAISSGTAIGYGYTF. The CDR3, as DNA: TGTGCCATCAGTTCCGGGACAGCTATCGGCTATGGCTACACCTTC.

The chain is built from TRBV6-6 and TRBJ2-7; D may be TRBD2 (5 bases). V shed 0 bases and J shed 6 bases, with 9 bases lying between them. The CDR3 consists of 13 residues. Per germline, CDR1 MNHNY and CDR2 SVGAGI (reference sequence). The CDR3 DNA sequence: TGTGCCAGCAGTTACTCCCTCCGGGGCGAGCAGTACTTC. Translation: CASSYSLRGEQYF.

The chain combines TRBV19 with TRBJ2-3, with 9 bases aligning to TRBD1. This CDR3 is 16 amino acids long. The V gene end was trimmed by 5 bases and the J gene end by 3 bases; junction bases not matched to a gene: 9. Germline CDR1 LNHDA, CDR2 SQIVND (reference sequence). CDR3: CASSLRGTGTTDTQYF. DNA of the CDR3: TGTGCCAGTAGTCTCCGTGGGACAGGGACGACAGATACGCAGTATTTT.

This clone was seen a single time. The V and J genes are TRBV18 and TRBJ2-5; TRBD2 is a possible D gene (6 bases). V was shortened by 3 bases and J by 0 bases, with 14 bases between the two germline ends. The CDR3 runs 16 residues. Germline CDR1 is KGHSH and CDR2 is LQKENI. The CDR3 spells CASSPRMAGNQETQYF. For the CDR3, the DNA is TGTGCCAGCTCACCCCGAATGGCGGGGAACCAAGAGACCCAGTACTTC.

This sequence joins TRBV9 and TRBJ1-4; 7 bases are a match to TRBD1. Looked up from germline, CDR1 is SGDLS and CDR2 is YYNGEE. V lost 2 bases to trimming and J lost 3 bases; unmatched junction nucleotides: 7. This CDR3 spans 16 amino acids. The CDR3 protein is CASSVRQGDSNEKLFF. In DNA form, the CDR3 reads TGTGCCAGCAGCGTTCGCCAGGGGGACTCTAATGAAAAACTGTTTTTT.

Comments on this clone: This same CDR3 is encoded by further DNA sequences in the sample. The V call is TRBV5-1, the J call TRBJ1-2; 9 bases are shared with TRBD1. The CDR3 sequence is 17 residues long. Trimming cost V 0 bases and J 0 bases; bases outside gene matches: 6. CDR1 SGHRS and CDR2 YFSETQ come from the germline V gene. CDR3 amino acids: CASSLDPGQGANYGYTF. CDR3 coding DNA: TGCGCCAGCAGCTTGGATCCGGGACAGGGAGCTAACTATGGCTACACCTTC.

The chain is built from TRBV7-2 and TRBJ1-3; 9 bases map to TRBD1. Germline CDR1 reads SGHTA; CDR2 reads FQGNSA. The CDR3 sequence is 17 residues long. Losses at the gene ends were 3 bases for V and 3 bases for J; bases not matched to a gene: 9. This CDR3 reads CASSLGPGTGLGNTIYF. CDR3 bases: TGTGCCAGCAGCTTGGGCCCCGGGACAGGGCTTGGAAACACCATATATTTT.

A note on this clone: A read error may produce the germline difference seen at one junction end. The gene calls are TRBV7-9 and TRBJ1-2; the match to TRBD1 covers 8 bases. CDR1 is SEHNR and CDR2 is FQNEAQ in the germline V gene (reference sequence). This CDR3 has 12 residues. CDR3 in amino acids: CASSSNTWDRSF. CDR3 in DNA: TGTGCCAGCAGCTCAAATACCTGGGACAGGAGCTTC.